Listed below are T cell receptor beta chains from one sample, sequenced in a study of CD8 T cells in Susac syndrome. In TCRdb, the immunoSEQ multiplex PCR reads were re-called with MiXCR into one record per CDR3 protein. The data show under 200,000 distinct CDR3 sequences, around 95% seen once. Material for sequencing was CD8+ T cells from PBMCs. The receptors originated from a human donor with multiple sclerosis. CDR3s include the opening cysteine and the closing phenylalanine or tryptophan. D genes are given only for firm matches. The listing skips clone size in some rows; elsewhere it reads once, few, many or a size class.

cdr3_length	v_call	d_call	j_call	clone_size	cdr3_aa	cdr3_nt
12	TRBV29-1	-	TRBJ2-7	once	CSVRGASGEQYF	TGCAGCGTTAGGGGGGCGTCTGGCGAGCAGTACTTC
12	TRBV2	TRBD2	TRBJ2-5	-	CASVAGRETQYF	TGTGCCAGCGTAGCGGGGCGAGAGACCCAGTACTTC
16	TRBV5-1	TRBD2	TRBJ2-1	-	CASSPDPSGSGSEQFF	TGCGCCAGCAGCCCGGATCCCAGCGGGAGTGGGAGTGAGCAGTTCTTC
9	TRBV29-1	TRBD2	TRBJ2-3	-	CSAKAGGEF	TGCAGCGCCAAAGCGGGGGGGGAGTTT
16	TRBV29-1	-	TRBJ2-5	-	CSVESGAAGVKETQYF	TGCAGCGTTGAATCGGGGGCCGCGGGAGTCAAAGAGACCCAGTACTTC
16	TRBV20-1	TRBD1	TRBJ2-7	-	CSAAPVQGVKLYEQYF	TGCAGTGCCGCGCCCGTTCAGGGGGTAAAATTGTACGAGCAGTACTTC
14	TRBV27	TRBD1	TRBJ1-1	-	CASSSTGKYTEAFF	TGTGCCAGCAGTTCGACAGGGAAATACACTGAAGCTTTCTTT
15	TRBV29-1	TRBD2	TRBJ2-5	-	CSVALLAGQGETQYF	TGCAGCGTCGCTCTACTAGCGGGGCAAGGAGAGACCCAGTACTTC
17	TRBV2	TRBD2	TRBJ2-1	-	CASSDTGTSGSRDEQFF	TGTGCCAGCAGCGACACCGGGACTAGCGGGAGTAGGGATGAGCAGTTCTTC
15	TRBV5-1	TRBD2	TRBJ2-1	-	CASSWSGVHGGEQFF	TGCGCCAGCAGCTGGAGCGGGGTTCATGGGGGTGAGCAGTTCTTC
16	TRBV5-1	-	TRBJ2-1	-	CASSLGLGQFYNEQFF	TGCGCCAGCAGCTTAGGCCTAGGACAGTTTTACAATGAGCAGTTCTTC
14	TRBV10-3	-	TRBJ2-1	-	CAISELDGYNEQFF	TGTGCCATCAGTGAGCTGGATGGATACAATGAGCAGTTCTTC
13	TRBV7-9	-	TRBJ1-1	-	CASSLSIGTEAFF	TGTGCCAGCAGCTTAAGCATTGGGACAGAAGCTTTCTTT
15	TRBV16	-	TRBJ2-1	-	CASSQGDSTYNEQFF	TGTGCCAGCAGCCAAGGGGACTCGACCTACAATGAGCAGTTCTTC
17	TRBV29-1	TRBD2	TRBJ2-3	-	CSVETQGGRGGTDTQYF	TGCAGCGTTGAGACCCAGGGAGGGAGGGGAGGCACAGATACGCAGTATTTT
14	TRBV5-1	-	TRBJ2-6	few	CASTRFSGANVLTF	TGCGCCAGCACCCGGTTCTCTGGGGCCAACGTCCTGACTTTC
13	TRBV5-1	TRBD1	TRBJ1-1	-	CASSWTGETEAFF	TGCGCCAGCAGCTGGACAGGGGAAACTGAAGCTTTCTTT
12	TRBV9	-	TRBJ1-2	-	CASSDRVFGYTF	TGTGCCAGCAGCGACAGAGTTTTTGGCTACACCTTC
14	TRBV5-1	-	TRBJ2-1	-	CASSLEVPGNEQFF	TGCGCCAGCAGCTTGGAGGTCCCGGGGAATGAGCAGTTCTTC
16	TRBV3-1	TRBD1	TRBJ2-5	-	CASSQDPDRGPETQYF	TGTGCCAGCAGCCAAGATCCGGACAGGGGGCCTGAGACCCAGTACTTC
13	TRBV27	TRBD1	TRBJ2-7	once	CASKPGQGREQYF	TGTGCCAGCAAACCGGGACAGGGGCGCGAGCAGTACTTC
14	TRBV6-5	-	TRBJ2-5	-	CASKQKEYQETQYF	TGTGCCAGCAAACAAAAAGAGTACCAAGAGACCCAGTACTTC
16	TRBV28	TRBD2	TRBJ2-3	once	CASSLSRGAITDTQYF	TGTGCCAGCAGTTTATCGCGGGGGGCTATCACAGATACGCAGTATTTT
15	TRBV15	-	TRBJ2-1	-	CATSRGDTTGDEQFF	TGTGCCACCAGCAGAGGGGACACCACTGGCGATGAGCAGTTCTTC
16	TRBV4-2	-	TRBJ2-2	-	CASRTIRDGYTGELFF	TGTGCCAGCAGGACAATACGGGACGGATACACCGGGGAGCTGTTTTTT
14	TRBV7-9	TRBD2	TRBJ2-7	-	CASSPAGASYEQYF	TGTGCCAGCAGCCCAGCGGGAGCCTCCTACGAGCAGTACTTC
15	TRBV29-1	TRBD1	TRBJ1-2	-	CSVGGTAKNGYGYTF	TGCAGCGTTGGCGGGACAGCGAAAAACGGGTATGGCTACACCTTC
12	TRBV20-1	-	TRBJ2-3	once	CSASHSTDTQYF	TGCAGTGCTAGTCATAGCACAGATACGCAGTATTTT
13	TRBV20-1	TRBD1	TRBJ1-2	once	CSATDRELGGYTF	TGCAGTGCAACGGACAGGGAGCTGGGTGGCTACACCTTC
14	TRBV9	-	TRBJ2-1	-	CASSVAWGVGEQFF	TGTGCCAGCAGCGTAGCGTGGGGGGTTGGTGAGCAGTTCTTC
16	TRBV5-6	-	TRBJ2-5	-	CASSSIKGSLIETQYF	TGTGCCAGCAGCTCCATTAAGGGGAGTTTAATAGAGACCCAGTACTTC
13	TRBV20-1	-	TRBJ2-7	-	CSARAGTSFEQYF	TGCAGTGCTAGAGCCGGTACTAGTTTCGAGCAGTACTTC
10	TRBV30	-	TRBJ1-2	once	CAWLRHGYTF	TGTGCCTGGTTAAGGCATGGCTACACCTTC
13	TRBV11-2	-	TRBJ2-7	-	CASSLAGLTEQYF	TGTGCCAGCAGCTTAGCGGGGCTCACCGAGCAGTACTTC
17	TRBV6-1	-	TRBJ1-1	-	CASTPDRQNAPNTEAFF	TGTGCCAGCACGCCTGACAGACAAAACGCCCCAAACACTGAAGCTTTCTTT
15	TRBV13	TRBD2	TRBJ2-3	-	CASSPRLAITDTQYF	TGTGCCAGCAGCCCCAGACTAGCTATCACAGATACGCAGTATTTT
12	TRBV30	TRBD1	TRBJ1-2	-	CAWGGQADGYTF	TGTGCCTGGGGGGGACAGGCGGATGGCTACACCTTC
12	TRBV7-9	-	TRBJ1-1	-	CASSPPSTEAFF	TGTGCCAGCAGCCCCCCGTCCACTGAAGCTTTCTTT
12	TRBV29-1	-	TRBJ1-2	-	CSVLSGMSGYTF	TGCAGCGTCCTCAGTGGTATGAGCGGCTACACCTTC